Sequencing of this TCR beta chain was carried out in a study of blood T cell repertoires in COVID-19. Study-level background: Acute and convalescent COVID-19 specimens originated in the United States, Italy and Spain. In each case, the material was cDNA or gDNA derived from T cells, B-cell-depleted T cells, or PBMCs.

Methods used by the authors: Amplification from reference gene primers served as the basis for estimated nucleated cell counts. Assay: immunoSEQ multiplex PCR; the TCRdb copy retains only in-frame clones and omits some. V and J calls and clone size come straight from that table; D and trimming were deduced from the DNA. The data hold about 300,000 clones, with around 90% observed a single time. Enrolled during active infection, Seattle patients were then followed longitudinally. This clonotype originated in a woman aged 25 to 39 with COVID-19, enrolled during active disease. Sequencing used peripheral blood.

The CDR3 sequence: CASSGHRDLNTEAFF. DNA of the CDR3: TGTGCCAGCAGTGGACACAGGGATCTAAACACTGAAGCTTTCTTT. The chain combines TRBV28 with TRBJ1-1; perhaps TRBD1 as D (6 bases). This CDR3 has 15 amino acids. Germline CDR1 reads MDHEN; CDR2 reads SYDVKM. Trimming shortened V by 5 bases and J by 2 bases, and 15 bases separated the two germline ends. The full variable domain, its missing parts supplied by reference TRBV28 and TRBJ1-1, is DVKVTQSSRYLVKRTGEKVFLECVQDMDHENMFWYRQDPGLGLRLIYFSYDVKMKEKGDIPEGYSVSREKKERFSLILESASTNQTSMYLCASSGHRDLNTEAFFGQGTRLTVV.